This T cell receptor beta chain was documented in a study of long-term antiretroviral therapy in people with HIV. Turning to this clone: Antigen: not known.

Runs used v3.0 of the immunoSEQ assay and were done at survey level. Sequencing set out to capture roughly 40,000-50,000 T-cell genomes per sample. Profiled with immunoSEQ multiplex PCR; TCRdb holds only in-frame clones, not every one. This table holds just under 35,000 clones, 80% to 90% found once. This CDR3 has 18 amino acids. Trimming took off 0 bases at V and 1 base at J, with 18 bases between the two ends. CDR1 is SGHDN and CDR2 is FVKESK in the germline V gene. Study results and caveats: Regardless of time point, clones expanded before ART dominated the repertoire.

This clonotype was obtained from a woman younger than 45 with HIV. The genes are TRBV14 and TRBJ1-2; D is ambiguous. The sample consisted of unsorted PBMCs, taken 2.8 years before starting antiretroviral therapy. The CDR3 nucleotides are TGTGCCAGCAGCCAAGATGGAGGCCCGATCTCTTTTAACTATGGCTACACCTTC. This encodes CASSQDGGPISFNYGYTF.